Listed here are 13 T cell receptor beta chains from one sample, sequenced in a study of T cell repertoires in cytomegalovirus infection. These receptors have no identified antigens. A single record per CDR3 protein comes from TCRdb applying MiXCR to the reads. The sample has approximately 1,000,000 distinct CDR3 sequences; under 40% are singletons. This sample comprised cultured CD8+ T cells from PBMCs, obtained from culture after CMV antigen stimulation. Every receptor here comes from a human donor in good health (CMV status not recorded). Some clones in this sample may be carry-over from other donors' samples.

The table lists this clonotype with a few counts. The CDR3 bases are TGTGCCAGCAGTCCAAGGGGGCAGTCCTATAATTCACCCCTCCACTTT. This gives the protein CASSPRGQSYNSPLHF. The rearrangement joins TRBV7-6 to TRBJ1-6, with 7 nucleotides matching TRBD1. Germline CDR1 and CDR2: SGHVS and FNYEAQ. V dropped 6 bases and J dropped 1; count of bases not matched to a gene: 6. The length of the CDR3 is 16 residues.

The chain has TRBV7-6 and TRBJ1-5; D gene uncertain. This CDR3 region has 14 residues. Germline lookup yields CDR1 SGHVS and CDR2 FNYEAQ. The V and J ends lost 5 bases and 5 bases respectively, with 13 bases between them. CDR3 sequence: CASSPGWSDQPQHF. The CDR3 DNA follows: TGTGCCAGCAGCCCAGGCTGGAGCGATCAGCCCCAGCATTTT.

V usage is TRBV6-1 and J usage is TRBJ1-1; D perhaps matches TRBD1 (6 bases). The CDR3 is 16 amino acids. Germline V CDR1 and CDR2: MNHNS, SASEGT. The germline V and J ends were trimmed by 1 base and 0 bases, with 12 bases remaining between them. The CDR3 DNA is TGTGCCAGCAGTGAAGATTGGGGGCTCTTGAACACTGAAGCTTTCTTT. This codes for CASSEDWGLLNTEAFF.

This clonotype was seen only a few times. J is TRBJ2-1 and V is TRBV4-1; 13 bases match TRBD2. The CDR3 is 19 amino acids. V lost 1 base and J lost 0; bases outside the gene matches: 6. The germline CDR1 and CDR2 sequences are MGHRA and YSYEKL. The CDR3 bases are TGCGCCAGCAGCCAAGTAGGACTAGCGGGGGACAGCTCCTACAATGAGCAGTTCTTC. This encodes CASSQVGLAGDSSYNEQFF.

The chain combines TRBV6-6 with TRBJ2-1; weak D call: TRBD2 (5 bases). The V end lost 0 bases, the J end lost 0 bases, and 6 bases lay between the germline ends. In germline, CDR1 is MNHNY, CDR2 SVGAGI (reference sequence). The CDR3 consists of 15 residues. The CDR3 coding sequence is TGTGCCAGCAGTTACTCGGAGGCCTCCTACAATGAGCAGTTCTTC. Translation gives CASSYSEASYNEQFF.

This clonotype was seen repeatedly, ten times or more. This chain links TRBV11-3 with TRBJ2-3, with unresolved D. The V and J ends lost 0 bases and 0 bases respectively, with 4 bases between them. This CDR3 region has 14 residues. Germline lookup yields CDR1 SGHNT and CDR2 YENEEA. The CDR3 DNA is TGTGCCAGCAGCTTAGAGGAAAGCACAGATACGCAGTATTTT. This translates into CASSLEESTDTQYF.

This sequence joins TRBV2 and TRBJ2-4; D call uncertain. Germline assignment: CDR1 SNHLY and CDR2 FYNNEI. V was shortened by 6 bases and J by 4 bases, with 13 bases between the two germline ends. The CDR3 loop spans 14 amino acids. The CDR3 DNA reads TGTGCCAGCAGCCTTCATACAGAGAAAAACATTCAGTACTTC. Translated, it gives CASSLHTEKNIQYF.

This clonotype was counted between two and nine times. The chain combines TRBV7-8 with TRBJ1-5, with a weak D call TRBD1 (5 bases). This CDR3 has 16 residues. V shed 1 base and J shed 1 base, with 11 bases lying between them. Germline V lookup: CDR1 SGHVS, CDR2 FQNEAQ. The CDR3 DNA follows: TGTGCCAGCAGCTTAGGATGGGCAGGGAGCAATCAGCCCCAGCATTTT. Its protein is CASSLGWAGSNQPQHF.

This clonotype was seen many times. The CDR3 bases are TGTGCCAGCAGCCCGGGACACCGTAGCACAGATACGCAGTATTTT. Amino acid sequence: CASSPGHRSTDTQYF. The chain is built from TRBV14 and TRBJ2-3, with a weak D call TRBD1 (6 bases). Trimming removed 4 bases at V and 0 bases at J, with 11 bases between. There are 15 residues in the CDR3. The germline gives CDR1 SGHDN, CDR2 FVKESK.

The gene calls are TRBV6-5 and TRBJ1-5; TRBD1 matches at 8 bases. CDR1 is MNHEY and CDR2 is SVGAGI in the germline V gene. This CDR3 contains 16 residues. J gave up 1 base and V 3 bases, and 5 bases lay outside the gene matches. This CDR3 is CASSYSGTGSNQPQHF. The CDR3 DNA follows: TGTGCCAGCAGTTATTCCGGGACAGGAAGCAATCAGCCCCAGCATTTT.

Of note for this clonotype: A read error may be the cause here, since a much bigger clone is one base away. The V gene is TRBV7-2, the J gene TRBJ1-5; D is unresolved. The germline V gene has CDR1 SGHTA and CDR2 FQGNSA. Trimming removed 4 bases at V and 4 bases at J, with 11 bases between. The length of the CDR3 is 14 residues. CDR3 protein: CASSSADFNQPQHF. DNA for the CDR3: TGTGCCAGCAGCTCCGCCGACTTTAATCAGCCCCAGCATTTT.

With regard to this clonotype: This clone may be a read error of a much larger clone one base away. V usage is TRBV7-6 and J usage is TRBJ1-1, with 9 nucleotides matching TRBD1. This CDR3 contains 15 residues. Germline-derived CDR1 and CDR2 are SGHVS and FNYEAQ. The CDR3 DNA reads TGTGCCAACAGCCCCCGGGACAGGGAGTATACTGAAGCTTTCTTT. This gives the protein CANSPRDREYTEAFF.

The chain recombines TRBV19 with TRBJ1-6; D gene unclear. The germline CDR1 and CDR2 sequences are LNHDA and SQIVND (reference sequence). This CDR3 is 13 amino acids long. V lost 3 bases and J lost 8, with 8 bases in between. DNA for the CDR3: TGTGCCAGTAGTATGCTCGATTATTCACCCCTCCACTTT. Its protein is CASSMLDYSPLHF.